This is a list of T cell receptor beta chains from one sample in a study of vaccination and CD4 T cells after COVID-19. Antigen specificity for these receptors is unknown. TCRdb fed the PCR reads into MiXCR, producing one record per CDR3 protein. The table includes 20,000 to 25,000 distinct CDR3 sequences, less than 50% detected once. The sample here was CD4+ T cells from blood, cultured in vitro, taken before SARS-CoV-2 vaccination. All receptors derive from a human donor who had recovered from COVID-19. The CDR3 runs from the conserved cysteine through the conserved F or W. The D gene is left open where the match is weak. Part of the rows lack a size; the others show once, few, many or a class for expanded clones.

TRBD1	TRBV7-6	NA	TRBJ1-6	TGTGCCAGCAGCTACCGGACAGGGGGCACTTCACCCCTCCACTTT	CASSYRTGGTSPLHF
NA	TRBV7-2	NA	TRBJ1-2	TGTGCCAGCAGTTCCCCGGGACGGATTTATGGCTACACCTTC	CASSSPGRIYGYTF
TRBD1	TRBV20-1	NA	TRBJ1-2	TGCAGTGCCCCGAGACAGGGAGACTCCTATGGCTACACCTTC	CSAPRQGDSYGYTF
TRBD1	TRBV19	NA	TRBJ1-1	TGTGCCAGTAGTCAGGGGGCGCGGAGGAACACTGAAGCTTTCTTT	CASSQGARRNTEAFF
TRBD1	TRBV7-2	once	TRBJ1-3	TGTGCCAGCAGCTTAGGCGGGACAGGGGGAAACACCATATATTTT	CASSLGGTGGNTIYF
TRBD1	TRBV6-2/TRBV6-3	medium-sized	TRBJ1-2	TGTGCCAGCAGAAAGACAGGGGAGGATGGCTACACCTTC	CASRKTGEDGYTF
NA	TRBV23-1	NA	TRBJ2-1	TGCGCCAGCCACCCCCCCCACAATGAGCAGTTCTTC	CASHPPHNEQFF
NA	TRBV12-3/TRBV12-4	NA	TRBJ2-7	TGTGCCAGCAGTTTAGGGAATCCTGCCTACGAGCAGTACTTC	CASSLGNPAYEQYF
TRBD2	TRBV6-5	NA	TRBJ2-5	TGTGCCAGCAGTTACTCGAGGGATGCGGCGGGAGTACGGGAGACCCAGTACTTC	CASSYSRDAAGVRETQYF
NA	TRBV29-1	NA	TRBJ2-1	TGCAGCGTCGGGTCTGCTACCTCCTACAATGAGCAGTTCTTC	CSVGSATSYNEQFF
TRBD1	TRBV19	NA	TRBJ1-5	TGTGCCAGTACACCCGGACAGGGGTACAATCAGCCCCAGCATTTT	CASTPGQGYNQPQHF
NA	TRBV28	NA	TRBJ2-1	TGTGCCAGCAGTTCAGCGGGCCCGAAGGCCAATGAGCAGTTCTTC	CASSSAGPKANEQFF
NA	TRBV29-1	NA	TRBJ2-4	TGCAGCCGACGGGTACTGGACAAAAACATTCAGTACTTC	CSRRVLDKNIQYF
NA	TRBV5-4	NA	TRBJ1-1	TGTGCCAGCAGCCCGATCACAGGAAACACTGAAGCTTTCTTT	CASSPITGNTEAFF
NA	TRBV27	few	TRBJ2-3	TGTGCCAGCAGTTTAGACGGGAGCAACACAGATACGCAGTATTTT	CASSLDGSNTDTQYF
TRBD1	TRBV6-1	NA	TRBJ1-5	TGTGCCAGCTCTATCAGGGACAGGGGCAATCAGCCCCAGCATTTT	CASSIRDRGNQPQHF
NA	TRBV7-6	few	TRBJ2-3	TGTGCCAGCAGCTCGCGACCGACAGGAGACGATACGCAGTATTTT	CASSSRPTGDDTQYF
NA	TRBV14	once	TRBJ2-5	TGTGCCAGCAGCCAGATTCAGGGGTTCCAAGAGACCCAGTACTTC	CASSQIQGFQETQYF
TRBD1	TRBV7-2	NA	TRBJ1-3	TGTGCCAGCAGCAATACAGGGGGCACCATATATTTT	CASSNTGGTIYF
NA	TRBV4-3	NA	TRBJ2-6	TGCGCCAGCAGCCATAGGACACCTAGCCCGACTGGGGCCAACGTCCTGACTTTC	CASSHRTPSPTGANVLTF
NA	TRBV7-3	NA	TRBJ2-5	TGTGCCAGCAGCTCAGACCCCAGGGGGACCCAGTACTTC	CASSSDPRGTQYF
TRBD1	TRBV27	few	TRBJ1-2	TGTGCCAGCAGAATTACGGGACAGGGGATTAATGGCTACACCTTC	CASRITGQGINGYTF
NA	TRBV30	few	TRBJ1-5	TGTGCCTGGAGTGTGCTCGGGAATCAGCCCCAGCATTTT	CAWSVLGNQPQHF
TRBD1	TRBV19	NA	TRBJ2-4	TGTGCCAGTAGTGCCACAGGGGGCTCGGACATTCAGTACTTC	CASSATGGSDIQYF
NA	TRBV2	NA	TRBJ1-5	TGTGCCAGCAGGAGGGAAGGCAATCAGCCCCAGCATTTT	CASRREGNQPQHF
NA	TRBV4-3	NA	TRBJ2-5	TGCGCCAGCAGCCAAGATCTGCACCGAGAGACCCAGTACTTC	CASSQDLHRETQYF
TRBD1	TRBV19	NA	TRBJ1-5	TGTGCCAGTAGTATCGGGACAGGGGGCAAACAGCCCCAGCATTTT	CASSIGTGGKQPQHF
NA	TRBV27	few	TRBJ1-6	TGTGCCAGCAGTTTTTCCGACCCGATTTCACCCCTCCACTTT	CASSFSDPISPLHF